The 27 T cell receptor beta chains presented below share a single source sample, sequenced in a study of T cell repertoires in cytomegalovirus infection. What these receptors recognize is not known. Each CDR3 protein is one row after TCRdb ran MiXCR on the reads. Altogether roughly 110,000 distinct CDR3 sequences are present, under 35% being singletons, with the ten largest covering roughly 40%. Here the sequenced sample was CD8+ T cells from cultured PBMCs, taken from culture after CMV antigen stimulation. These receptors were collected from a human donor in good health (CMV status not recorded). Some clones in this sample may be carry-over from other donors' samples.

At least ten counts were recorded for this clonotype. The genes are TRBV27 and TRBJ2-5; no definite D call. This CDR3 is built from 15 residues. V was clipped by 1 base and J by 1 base, with 10 bases between them. Germline values: CDR1 MNHEY, CDR2 SMNVEV (reference sequence). CDR3 DNA sequence: TGTGCCAGCAGTTTATTCAGCGCCAGCCAAGAGACCCAGTACTTC. This gives the protein CASSLFSASQETQYF.

The chain employs TRBV5-1 and TRBJ2-7, with 10 bases aligning to TRBD2. V lost 2 bases to trimming and J lost 3 bases; unmatched junction nucleotides: 8. From germline, CDR1 is SGHRS and CDR2 YFSETQ. The CDR3 totals 16 residues. DNA for the CDR3: TGCGCCAGCAGCTTAAGCGAGCGGGGGGGATTCTACGAGCAGTACTTC. Its translation is CASSLSERGGFYEQYF.

The chain joins TRBV2 to TRBJ2-1; 9 bases align to TRBD2. V lost 3 bases to trimming and J lost 2 bases; unmatched junction nucleotides: 5. The CDR3 is 16 residues long. CDR1 is SNHLY, CDR2 FYNNEI, per germline. CDR3 in amino acids: CASSDRLAETYNEQFF. Here the CDR3 DNA reads TGTGCCAGCAGTGACCGACTAGCGGAGACCTACAATGAGCAGTTCTTC.

V is TRBV4-1 and J is TRBJ1-6; possibly TRBD1 for D (5 bases). The germline CDR1 and CDR2 sequences are MGHRA and YSYEKL. Trimming took 3 bases from V and 14 from J, leaving 17 bases between them. This CDR3 is built from 14 residues. CDR3 residues: CASSHPGTPTSLHF. The CDR3 nucleotides read TGCGCCAGCAGCCATCCCGGGACTCCTACATCCCTCCACTTT.

The chain joins TRBV28 to TRBJ2-5; TRBD2 aligns across 11 bases. Germline lookup yields CDR1 MDHEN and CDR2 SYDVKM. This CDR3 is built from 17 residues. J was trimmed by 1 base and V by 3 bases; bases with no gene match: 7. The DNA for the CDR3 is TGTGCCAGCAGTTTTTACGGGGGACTAGCGGCCCAAGAGACCCAGTACTTC. Translation: CASSFYGGLAAQETQYF.

This clonotype occurred a few times. The rearrangement joins TRBV6-5 to TRBJ2-7, with 8 nucleotides matching TRBD2. There are 18 residues in the CDR3. Germline CDR1 reads MNHEY; CDR2 reads SVGAGI. The J segment lost 2 bases and the V segment lost 0 bases, leaving 12 bases of the junction unmatched. CDR3 in amino acids: CASSYSSSSGGVPYEQYF. CDR3 nucleotide sequence: TGTGCCAGCAGTTACTCGAGTTCGTCGGGGGGGGTTCCCTACGAGCAGTACTTC.

The chain employs TRBV7-8 and TRBJ1-1, with D uncertain. Trimming pared 8 bases from V and 4 bases from J, leaving 8 bases between. There are 11 residues in the CDR3. CDR1 is SGHVS and CDR2 is FQNEAQ in the germline V gene. The CDR3 loop is CASGPATEAFF. The CDR3, as DNA: TGTGCCAGCGGGCCGGCCACTGAAGCTTTCTTT.

Only a few counts were recorded for this clonotype. The chain has TRBV6-1 and TRBJ1-6; D is unclear. V lost 2 bases and J lost 8, with 16 bases in between. CDR3 length equals 16 residues. CDR1 and CDR2 (germline): MNHNS, SASEGT. CDR3 nucleotide sequence: TGTGCCAGCAGTGAACCCAGAGATGCACGCGATTCACCCCTCCACTTT. This codes for CASSEPRDARDSPLHF.

The chain combines TRBV7-9 with TRBJ2-1, with 7 bases fitting TRBD2. CDR1 and CDR2 from the germline V gene are SEHNR and FQNEAQ (reference sequence). The CDR3 runs to 20 residues. The V and J ends lost 5 bases and 0 bases, in that order; junction bases with no gene match: 19. The CDR3 loop reads CASSRRSGIAGSSSYNEQFF. The DNA of the CDR3 is TGTGCCAGCAGCAGAAGGTCCGGGATAGCGGGTTCAAGCTCCTACAATGAGCAGTTCTTC.

This clonotype was seen a few times. The rearrangement uses TRBV20-1 and TRBJ2-4, with a tentative D call TRBD2 (6 bases). CDR1 and CDR2 (germline): DFQATT, SNEGSKA (reference sequence). There are 16 residues in the CDR3. V was pared by 6 bases and J by 0 bases, with 18 bases between. This CDR3 is CSASRWGEIAKNIQYF. As DNA, the CDR3 is TGCAGTGCATCTCGGTGGGGGGAAATAGCCAAAAACATTCAGTACTTC.

The V gene is TRBV7-8, the J gene TRBJ1-4; 12 bases are shared with TRBD1. CDR3 size: 17 residues. After removal of 2 bases from V and 8 bases from J, the junction contained 9 bases not matched to a gene. CDR1 and CDR2 (germline): SGHVS, FQNEAQ. The CDR3 loop is CASSLIVVGTGGEKLFF. The CDR3 bases are TGTGCCAGCAGCTTAATCGTTGTCGGGACAGGGGGCGAAAAACTGTTTTTT.

V is TRBV20-1 and J is TRBJ2-3, with D perhaps being TRBD1 or TRBD2 (6 bases each). Per germline, CDR1 DFQATT and CDR2 SNEGSKA (reference sequence). CDR3 length: 14 amino acids. Trimming cost V 6 bases and J 0 bases, with 13 bases left between them. The CDR3 protein is CSAPGGRSTDTQYF. The CDR3 DNA reads as TGCAGTGCACCCGGGGGCCGGAGCACAGATACGCAGTATTTT.

This chain joins TRBV18 and TRBJ1-1, with TRBD1 identical over 8 bases. V lost 3 bases, J lost 0 bases, and 9 bases stayed unmatched. The germline CDR1 and CDR2 sequences are KGHSH and LQKENI. CDR3 length: 17 amino acids. CDR3 bases: TGTGCCAGCTCACCCCCCCGGACAGGGACCATGAACACTGAAGCTTTCTTT. Translation: CASSPPRTGTMNTEAFF.

The J gene is TRBJ2-7, the V gene TRBV19; D possibly corresponds to TRBD1 (6 bases). The V gene's germline CDR1 is LNHDA and CDR2 SQIVND (reference sequence). The CDR3 totals 13 residues. V lost 6 bases and J lost 2, with 11 bases in between. CDR3 loop: CASSPGTPYEQYF. CDR3 DNA sequence: TGTGCCAGTAGCCCCGGGACACCCTACGAGCAGTACTTC.

This clonotype was seen more than once but under ten times. V and J are TRBV5-1 and TRBJ2-3; 7 nucleotides align to TRBD1. V lost 4 bases, J lost 4 bases, and 9 bases stayed unmatched. The germline CDR1 and CDR2 sequences are SGHRS and YFSETQ. There are 15 residues in the CDR3. CDR3 sequence reads: CASSPRGTVADTQYF. Here the CDR3 DNA reads TGCGCCAGCAGCCCCCGAGGGACAGTCGCAGATACGCAGTATTTT. The full variable domain, with the rest looked up from reference TRBV5-1 and TRBJ2-3, is KAGVTQTPRYLIKTRGQQVTLSCSPISGHRSVSWYQQTPGQGLQFLFEYFSETQRNKGNFPGRFSGRQFSNSRSEMNVSTLELGDSALYLCASSPRGTVADTQYFGPGTRLTVL.

This clonotype has only a few counts. This chain links TRBV25-1 with TRBJ2-7, with 7 bases lining up with TRBD1. This CDR3 is built from 17 residues. V lost 4 bases to trimming and J lost 4 bases; unmatched junction nucleotides: 16. Germline V gene lookup returns CDR1 MGHDK and CDR2 SYGVNS. CDR3 region: CASSGGSGQSLIYEQYF. The CDR3 DNA reads as TGTGCCAGCAGTGGAGGGTCGGGACAGTCCCTCATATACGAGCAGTACTTC.

V gene TRBV12-3 or TRBV12-4 combines with J gene TRBJ1-2, with D possibly being TRBD1 (6 bases). Deletions cut 5 bases from V and 9 bases from J, with 13 bases between. The CDR3 sequence is 12 residues long. The DNA of the CDR3 is TGTGCCAGCAGTCCGACAGGTTCGCGCTACACCTTC. It encodes CASSPTGSRYTF.

This clonotype was counted between two and nine times. The J gene is TRBJ1-5, the V gene TRBV7-9; D perhaps matches TRBD1 (6 bases). Per germline, CDR1 SEHNR and CDR2 FQNEAQ (reference sequence). The CDR3 spans 14 residues. The V gene lost 1 base and the J gene lost 7 bases, with 11 bases spanning the gap. CDR3 sequence: CASSLGGARQPQHF. CDR3 DNA: TGTGCCAGCAGCTTAGGGGGGGCTCGCCAGCCCCAGCATTTT. The entire variable domain, with the rest obtained from reference TRBV7-9 and TRBJ1-5, is as follows: DTGVSQNPRHKITKRGQNVTFRCDPISEHNRLYWYRQTLGQGPEFLTYFQNEAQLEKSRLLSDRFSAERPKGSFSTLEIQRTEQGDSAMYLCASSLGGARQPQHFGDGTRLSIL.

This clonotype turned up a few times. This chain joins TRBV12-3 or TRBV12-4 and TRBJ2-1, with 9 bases lining up with TRBD1. The CDR3 runs 16 residues. The trim removed 4 bases at V and 3 bases at J, leaving 7 bases unmatched. The CDR3 spells CASSWDRARVYNEQFF. The CDR3, as DNA: TGTGCCAGCAGTTGGGACAGGGCGCGGGTCTACAATGAGCAGTTCTTC.

This clonotype was counted a few times. This chain joins TRBV6-1 and TRBJ2-5; tentatively, D is TRBD1 or TRBD2 (5 bases each). The CDR3 spans 14 residues. V lost 10 bases, J lost 4 bases, and 19 bases lay in between. The germline CDR1 and CDR2 sequences are MNHNS and SASEGT. CDR3 sequence (DNA): TGTGCCACCACCCGTTTCGGGGCAAGAGAGACCCAGTACTTC. Protein product: CATTRFGARETQYF.

At least ten counts were recorded for this clonotype. The J gene is TRBJ1-3, the V gene TRBV7-8; TRBD1 might be the D (6 bases). The CDR3 loop spans 17 amino acids. Germline V gene lookup returns CDR1 SGHVS and CDR2 FQNEAQ. The V and J ends lost 2 bases and 7 bases respectively, with 21 bases between them. The CDR3 bases are TGTGCCAGCAGCTTAATCTTTGTACAGGGCCTAAGGAACACCATATATTTT. It codes for CASSLIFVQGLRNTIYF.

The genes are TRBV27 and TRBJ1-5, with TRBD1 matching over 8 bases. This CDR3 comprises 14 residues. V trimming: 6 bases; J trimming: 5 bases; junction bases outside the gene matches: 6. CDR1 is MNHEY, CDR2 SMNVEV, per germline (reference sequence). The DNA of the CDR3 is TGTGCCAGCAGCCCAGGACAGGGTCATCAGCCCCAGCATTTT. Encoded protein: CASSPGQGHQPQHF.

The rearrangement uses TRBV7-8 and TRBJ2-4; D gene unclear. Trimming removed 1 base at V and 0 bases at J, with 16 bases between. CDR3 length: 18 amino acids. Per the germline V gene, CDR1 is SGHVS and CDR2 is FQNEAQ. CDR3 loop: CASSLGQGSDLAKNIQYF. CDR3 bases: TGTGCCAGCAGCTTAGGTCAAGGGTCAGACTTAGCCAAAAACATTCAGTACTTC.

This clonotype was seen ten or more times. The V and J genes are TRBV7-3 and TRBJ1-1; D perhaps matches TRBD1 (6 bases). CDR1 and CDR2 (germline): SGHTA, FQGTGA. This CDR3 is 13 amino acids long. With 6 bases removed from V and 3 bases from J, the gap between germline ends came to 11 bases. The CDR3 here is CASRRQADTEAFF. DNA of the CDR3: TGTGCCAGCAGACGACAGGCCGACACTGAAGCTTTCTTT.

The rearrangement uses TRBV7-6 and TRBJ1-1; D not certain. Germline CDR1 is SGHVS and CDR2 is FNYEAQ. V lost 1 base and J lost 7, with 10 bases in between. The CDR3 is 13 residues long. The CDR3 DNA reads TGTGCCAGCAGCTTAGGAGGTAGCGGTGAAGCTTTCTTT. This sequence encodes CASSLGGSGEAFF. Filled out from reference TRBV7-6 and TRBJ1-1, the complete variable domain reads GAGVSQSPRYKVTKRGQDVALRCDPISGHVSLYWYRQALGQGPEFLTYFNYEAQQDKSGLPNDRFSAERPEGSISTLTIQRTEQRDSAMYRCASSLGGSGEAFFGQGTRLTVV.

This clonotype was seen repeatedly, ten times or more. The chain recombines TRBV2 with TRBJ1-6; D remains unclear. The CDR3 runs 13 residues. Germline V gives CDR1 SNHLY, CDR2 FYNNEI. V shed 5 bases and J shed 4 bases, with 6 bases lying between them. CDR3 bases: TGTGCCAGCAGTAGGCAGTATAATTCACCCCTCCACTTT. Amino acid sequence: CASSRQYNSPLHF.

The chain combines TRBV7-9 with TRBJ2-1; maybe TRBD2 (5 bases). The CDR3 extends over 12 amino acids. The ends were cut back, 5 bases at V and 3 bases at J, with 5 bases in the middle. Germline lookup yields CDR1 SEHNR and CDR2 FQNEAQ (reference sequence). DNA of the CDR3: TGTGCCAGCAGCGACTACTACAATGAGCAGTTCTTC. Encoded protein: CASSDYYNEQFF.